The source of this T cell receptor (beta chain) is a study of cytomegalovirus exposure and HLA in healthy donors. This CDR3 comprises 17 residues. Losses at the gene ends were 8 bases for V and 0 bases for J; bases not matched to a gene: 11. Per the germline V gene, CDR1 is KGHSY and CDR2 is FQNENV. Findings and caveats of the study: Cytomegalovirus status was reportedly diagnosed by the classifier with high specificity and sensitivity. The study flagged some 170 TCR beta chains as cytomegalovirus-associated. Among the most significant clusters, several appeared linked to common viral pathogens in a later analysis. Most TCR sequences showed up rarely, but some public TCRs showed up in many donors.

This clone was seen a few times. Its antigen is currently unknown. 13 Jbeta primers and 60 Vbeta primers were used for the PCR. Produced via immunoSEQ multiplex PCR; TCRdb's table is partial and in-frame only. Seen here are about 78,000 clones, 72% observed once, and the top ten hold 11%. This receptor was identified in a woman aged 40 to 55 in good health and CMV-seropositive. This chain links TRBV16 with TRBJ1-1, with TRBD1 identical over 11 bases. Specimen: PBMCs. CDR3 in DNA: TGTGCCAGCCCGGAGGACAGGGGGCTAATAGTGAACACTGAAGCTTTCTTT. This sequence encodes CASPEDRGLIVNTEAFF.